This T cell receptor beta chain was captured by sequencing in a study of T cells in placental villitis. Background for the entire study: The study compared placental TCR-beta repertoires across villitis of unknown etiology, gestational-age-matched unaffected controls, and infectious villitis to test an allograft-versus-infection hypothesis. What the work shows at the level of the full study, not this receptor alone: Small amounts of decidua were contained in the paraffin blocks, so some of the captured T cells, especially in controls, may have been decidual rather than villous infiltrates. Higher CMV-specific clone frequencies were found in infectious CMV cases than in villitis of unknown etiology (roughly 0.012 vs 0.00096), and no difference in CMV-specific clone frequencies was seen between villitis of unknown etiology and controls. In villitis of unknown etiology, the expanded clones were largely private to each individual placenta, suggesting that there was no single initiating antigen. Villitis of unknown etiology placentae showed higher clonality than controls (median about 0.055 versus 0.0059, p=0.0025), indicating clonal expansion. Sequencing bulk tissue made it impossible to distinguish helper, regulatory or cytotoxic T cells or to tell maternal from fetal T cells, and the approach excluded gamma-delta receptors.

Based on the germline V gene, the CDR1 and CDR2 sequences are ENHRY and SYGVKD. Including cysteine and phenylalanine, the CDR3 has 10 amino acids. The entry retains the CDR3 DNA only, 30 bases that are in frame from base 1. V was cut back by 2 bases and J by 7 bases, leaving a gap of 3 bases between them. Amplification of TCR-beta CDR3 regions from genomic DNA was performed with the immunoSEQ v4 bias-controlled multiplex PCR assay, which was run blinded to group allocation. Reference gene primers were added alongside TCR-beta primers to estimate nucleated cell and T cell quantities per sample. Sequencing of the libraries was performed on an Illumina MiSeq with a 100-cycle paired-end protocol. As for the authors' bioinformatics: Diversity and richness were calculated in immunoSEQ Analyzer software; richness by iChao1, clonality based on Pielou evenness and Shannon diversity (0-1, higher means less diverse). CDR3 amino acid sequences with V/J genes were queried against VDJdb for CMV, EBV and influenza A specificities using confidence 3 and substitution 2. The Morisita-Horn index was used to assess how much TCR-beta amino acid clonotypes overlapped between the villitis of unknown etiology, infectious villitis and control repertoires. Here the immuneACCESS table is served through TCRdb, limited to in-frame sequences with V and J called. Missing clones are a known gap in these copies; in checked studies unresolved V genes cover under half, and the rest lacks a known reason. The V and J calls and clone size are taken from that table; D and trimming were inferred from the DNA. The sample table records about 2,000 clones; about four fifths of these occur just once. The biggest ten clones account for approximately 11% of the sample.

Details on this clone: The clone's antigen remains unknown. No clone much larger than this one lies a single base away; base qualities are absent.

Nine to ten placentae had a pathological diagnosis of high-grade villitis of unknown etiology and were chosen using the Amsterdam Criteria. Compared with the control and infectious villitis groups, mothers with villitis of unknown etiology had significantly greater gravidity and parity and more prior miscarriages. Placentae were collected after delivery and examined grossly and histologically before archival tissue was selected. Five 10-micron scrolls were cut from each FFPE block, and DNA was isolated using the AllPrep DNA/RNA FFPE Tissue kit. DNA concentration and purity were evaluated by NanoDrop, whereas RNA quality was assessed on a Bioanalyzer.

This TCR was recovered from a human patient with villitis of unknown etiology; the placental T cells may come from both mother and fetus. Sequencing was performed on placental tissue containing maternal and fetal cells. The rearrangement joined TRBV10-3 to TRBJ2-7, with no confident D gene call. Read as DNA, the sequence is TGTGCCATCAGTGAGGGTGAGCAGTACTTC. It specifies CAISEGEQYF.